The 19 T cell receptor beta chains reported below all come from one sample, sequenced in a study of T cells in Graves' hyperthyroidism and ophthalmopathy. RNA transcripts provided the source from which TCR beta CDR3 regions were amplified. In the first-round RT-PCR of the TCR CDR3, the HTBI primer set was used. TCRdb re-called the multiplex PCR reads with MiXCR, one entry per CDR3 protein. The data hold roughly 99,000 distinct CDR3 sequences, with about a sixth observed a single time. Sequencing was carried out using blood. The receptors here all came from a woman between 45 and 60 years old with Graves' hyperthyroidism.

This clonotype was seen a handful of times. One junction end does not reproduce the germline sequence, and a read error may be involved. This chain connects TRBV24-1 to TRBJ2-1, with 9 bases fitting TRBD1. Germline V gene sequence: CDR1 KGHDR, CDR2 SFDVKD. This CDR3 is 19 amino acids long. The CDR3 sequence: CVTSDPGTGTIWGDNEQFF. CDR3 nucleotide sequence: TGTGTCACCAGTGATCCGGGGACAGGGACAATCTGGGGGGACAATGAGCAGTTCTTC.

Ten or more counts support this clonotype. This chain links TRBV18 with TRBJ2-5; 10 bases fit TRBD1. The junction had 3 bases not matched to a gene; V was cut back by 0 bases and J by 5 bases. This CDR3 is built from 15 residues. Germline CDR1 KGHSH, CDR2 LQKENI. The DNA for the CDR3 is TGTGCCAGCTCACCACCAGGGACAGGGGCGGAGACCCAGTACTTC. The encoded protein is CASSPPGTGAETQYF.

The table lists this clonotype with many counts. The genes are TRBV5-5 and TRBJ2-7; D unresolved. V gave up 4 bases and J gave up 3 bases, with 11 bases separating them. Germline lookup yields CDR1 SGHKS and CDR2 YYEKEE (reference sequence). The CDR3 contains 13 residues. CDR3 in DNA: TGTGCCAGCAGCCAGGACCAATTCTACGAGCAGTACGTC. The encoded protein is CASSQDQFYEQYV.

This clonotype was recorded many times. The CDR3 nucleotides are TGTGCCAGCAGTGTGGGGACTAGCAGAACCGGGGAGCTGTTTTTT. Its translation: CASSVGTSRTGELFF. J is TRBJ2-2 and V is TRBV6-1; 9 bases fit TRBD2. The CDR3 spans 15 residues. V dropped 4 bases and J dropped 5; count of bases not matched to a gene: 5. The V gene's germline CDR1 is MNHNS and CDR2 SASEGT.

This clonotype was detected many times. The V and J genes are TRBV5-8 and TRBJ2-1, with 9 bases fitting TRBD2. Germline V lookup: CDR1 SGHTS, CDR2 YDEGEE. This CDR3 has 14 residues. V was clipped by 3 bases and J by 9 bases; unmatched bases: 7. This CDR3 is CASSSAGGMAEQFF. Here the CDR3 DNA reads TGTGCCAGCAGCTCGGCGGGGGGGATGGCTGAGCAGTTCTTC.

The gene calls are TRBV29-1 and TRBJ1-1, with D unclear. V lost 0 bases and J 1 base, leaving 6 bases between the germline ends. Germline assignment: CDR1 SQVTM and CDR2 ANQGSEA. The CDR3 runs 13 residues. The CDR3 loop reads CSVEEAANTEAFF. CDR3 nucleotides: TGCAGCGTTGAAGAGGCAGCGAACACTGAAGCTTTCTTT.

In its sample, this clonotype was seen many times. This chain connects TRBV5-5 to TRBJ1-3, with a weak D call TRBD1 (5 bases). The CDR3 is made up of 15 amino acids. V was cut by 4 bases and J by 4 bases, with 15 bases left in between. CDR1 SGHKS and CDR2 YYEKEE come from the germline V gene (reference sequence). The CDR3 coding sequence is TGTGCCAGCAGCCCCGTCGGGGGTCCCGGAAACACCATATATTTT. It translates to CASSPVGGPGNTIYF. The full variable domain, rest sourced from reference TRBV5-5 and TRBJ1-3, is DAGVTQSPTHLIKTRGQQVTLRCSPISGHKSVSWYQQVLGQGPQFIFQYYEKEERGRGNFPDRFSARQFPNYSSELNVNALLLGDSALYLCASSPVGGPGNTIYFGEGSWLTVV.

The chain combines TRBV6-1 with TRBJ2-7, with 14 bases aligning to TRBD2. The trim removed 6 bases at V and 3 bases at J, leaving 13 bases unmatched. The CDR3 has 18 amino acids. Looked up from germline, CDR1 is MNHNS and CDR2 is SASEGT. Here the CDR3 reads CASRRQAGTSGSLYEQYV. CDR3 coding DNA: TGTGCCAGCAGAAGACAGGCTGGGACTAGCGGGAGTCTCTACGAGCAGTACGTC.

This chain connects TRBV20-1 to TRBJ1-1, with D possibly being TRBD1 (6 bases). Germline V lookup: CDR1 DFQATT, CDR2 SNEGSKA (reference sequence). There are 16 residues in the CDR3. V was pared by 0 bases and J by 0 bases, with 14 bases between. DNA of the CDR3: TGCAGTGCTAGAGATATGGGACACCCGATGAACACTGAAGCTTTCTTT. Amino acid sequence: CSARDMGHPMNTEAFF.

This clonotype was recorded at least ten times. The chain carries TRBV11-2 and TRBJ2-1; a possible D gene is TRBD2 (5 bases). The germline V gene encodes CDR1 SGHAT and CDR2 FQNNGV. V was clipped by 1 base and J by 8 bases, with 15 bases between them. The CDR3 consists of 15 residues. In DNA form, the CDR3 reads TGTGCCAGCAGCTTAGTGGGAGACCCCACCTATGAGCAGTTCTTC. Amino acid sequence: CASSLVGDPTYEQFF.

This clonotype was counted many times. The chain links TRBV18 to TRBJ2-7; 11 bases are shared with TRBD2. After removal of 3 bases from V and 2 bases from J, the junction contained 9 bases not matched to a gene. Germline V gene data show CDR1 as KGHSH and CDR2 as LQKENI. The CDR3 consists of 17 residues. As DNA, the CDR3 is TGTGCCAGCTCACCTTACGGAACTAGCGGGAGCGCCTACGAGCAGTACTTC. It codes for CASSPYGTSGSAYEQYF. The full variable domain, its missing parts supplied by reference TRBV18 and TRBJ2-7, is NAGVMQNPRHLVRRRGQEARLRCSPMKGHSHVYWYRQLPEEGLKFMVYLQKENIIDESGMPKERFSAEFPKEGPSILRIQQVVRGDSAAYFCASSPYGTSGSAYEQYFGPGTRLTVT.

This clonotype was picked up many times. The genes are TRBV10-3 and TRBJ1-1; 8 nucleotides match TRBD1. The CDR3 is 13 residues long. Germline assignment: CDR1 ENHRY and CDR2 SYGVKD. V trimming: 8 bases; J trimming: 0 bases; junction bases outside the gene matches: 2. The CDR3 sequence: CAIGRGLNTEAFF. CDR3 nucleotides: TGTGCCATCGGCAGGGGGCTGAACACTGAAGCTTTCTTT.

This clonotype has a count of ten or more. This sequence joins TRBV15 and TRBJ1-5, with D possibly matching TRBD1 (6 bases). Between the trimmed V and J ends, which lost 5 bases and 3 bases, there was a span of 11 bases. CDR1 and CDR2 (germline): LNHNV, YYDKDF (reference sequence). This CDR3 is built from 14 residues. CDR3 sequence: CATSSGQPNQPQHF. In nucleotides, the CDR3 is TGTGCCACCAGCTCCGGACAGCCCAATCAGCCCCAGCATTTT.

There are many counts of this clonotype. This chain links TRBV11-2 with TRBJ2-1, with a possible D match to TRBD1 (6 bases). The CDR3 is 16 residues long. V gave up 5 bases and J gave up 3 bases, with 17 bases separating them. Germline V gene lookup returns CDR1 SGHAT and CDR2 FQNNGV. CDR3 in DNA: TGTGCCAGCAGCACGCGGACAGCGAGGGGCTACAATGAGCAGTTCTTC. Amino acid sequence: CASSTRTARGYNEQFF.

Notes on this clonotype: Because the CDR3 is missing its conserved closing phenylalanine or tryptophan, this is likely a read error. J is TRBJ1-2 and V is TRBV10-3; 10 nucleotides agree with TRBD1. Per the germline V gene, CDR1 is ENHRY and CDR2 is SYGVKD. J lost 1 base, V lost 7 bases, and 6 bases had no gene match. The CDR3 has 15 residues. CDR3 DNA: TGTGCCATCAATGGACAGGGGGGCCTTAACTATGGCTACACCTCC. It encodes CAINGQGGLNYGYTS.

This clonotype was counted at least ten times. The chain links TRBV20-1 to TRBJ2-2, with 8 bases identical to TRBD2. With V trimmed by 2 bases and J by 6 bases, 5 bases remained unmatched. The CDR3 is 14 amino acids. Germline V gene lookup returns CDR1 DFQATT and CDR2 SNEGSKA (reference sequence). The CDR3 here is CSARSGGWAGELFF. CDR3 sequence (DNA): TGCAGTGCTAGAAGCGGGGGCTGGGCCGGGGAGCTGTTTTTT.

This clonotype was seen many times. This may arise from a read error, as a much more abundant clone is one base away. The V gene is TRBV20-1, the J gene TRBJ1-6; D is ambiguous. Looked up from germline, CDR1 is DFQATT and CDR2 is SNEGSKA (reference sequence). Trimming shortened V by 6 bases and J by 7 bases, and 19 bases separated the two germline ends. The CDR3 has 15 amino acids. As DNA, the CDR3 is TGCAGTGCGCCGAACCCGCAGCAAGAGAATTCACCCCTCCACTTT. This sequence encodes CSAPNPQQENSPLHF.

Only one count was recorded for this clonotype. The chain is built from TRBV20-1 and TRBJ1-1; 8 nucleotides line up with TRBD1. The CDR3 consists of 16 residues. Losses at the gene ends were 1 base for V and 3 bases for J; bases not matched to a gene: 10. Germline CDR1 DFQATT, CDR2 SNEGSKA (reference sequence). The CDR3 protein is CSARGAQGAVYTEAFF. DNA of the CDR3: TGCAGTGCTAGAGGGGCCCAGGGGGCGGTGTACACTGAAGCTTTCTTT.

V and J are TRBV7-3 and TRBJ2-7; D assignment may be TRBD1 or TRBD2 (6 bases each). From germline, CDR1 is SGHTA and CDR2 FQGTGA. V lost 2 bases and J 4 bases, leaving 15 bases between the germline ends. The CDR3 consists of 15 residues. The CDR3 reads CASSLDGGDKYEQYF. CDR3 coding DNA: TGTGCCAGCAGCTTAGACGGAGGGGACAAATACGAGCAGTACTTC. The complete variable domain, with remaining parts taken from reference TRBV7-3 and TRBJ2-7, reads GAGVSQTPSNKVTEKGKYVELRCDPISGHTALYWYRQSLGQGPEFLIYFQGTGAADDSGLPNDRFFAVRPEGSVSTLKIQRTERGDSAVYLCASSLDGGDKYEQYFGPGTRLTVT.